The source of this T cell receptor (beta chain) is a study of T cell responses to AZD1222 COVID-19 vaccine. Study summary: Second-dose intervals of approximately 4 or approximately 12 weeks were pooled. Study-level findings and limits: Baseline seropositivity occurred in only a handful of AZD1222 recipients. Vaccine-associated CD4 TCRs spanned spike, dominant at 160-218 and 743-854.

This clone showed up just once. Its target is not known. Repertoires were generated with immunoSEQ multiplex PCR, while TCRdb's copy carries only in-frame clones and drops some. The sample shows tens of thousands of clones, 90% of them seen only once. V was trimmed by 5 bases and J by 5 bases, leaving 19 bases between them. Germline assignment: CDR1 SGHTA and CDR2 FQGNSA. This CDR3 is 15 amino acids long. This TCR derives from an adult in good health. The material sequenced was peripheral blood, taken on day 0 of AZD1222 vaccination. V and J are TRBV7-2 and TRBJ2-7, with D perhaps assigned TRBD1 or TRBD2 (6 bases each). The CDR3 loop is CASSRGTNYPNEQYF. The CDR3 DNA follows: TGTGCCAGCAGCCGCGGGACAAACTACCCTAACGAGCAGTACTTC.